This T cell receptor beta chain was sequenced in a study of T cell responses to AZD1222 COVID-19 vaccine (dated by TCRdb to about 2021). Broadly, across the study: AZD1222 recipients with second doses at about 4 weeks or about 12 weeks were pooled, because spike-specific TCR depth and breadth did not differ between schedules. Enrollment into the trials was organized by age into subgroups of 18-55, 56-69 and 70-plus years, and those subgroups contained 148, 28 and 57 TCR-sequenced participants, respectively. A total of about 230 trial participants underwent TCR sequencing, of whom 207 received two doses of AZD1222 and some 25 received two doses of the MenACWY control vaccine. Beyond this particular receptor, the publication reports: After two AZD1222 doses, both the breadth and the depth of spike-specific TCRs were significantly higher than at day 0 and than in MenACWY recipients. The 56-69-year group was small, and its depth increase did not reach significance, likely because of low power. CD4 TCRs associated with the vaccine covered the entire spike protein, and the dominant responses were in regions 160-218 and 743-854. Conclusions about previously exposed vaccinees are limited because only five to seven AZD1222 recipients were SARS-CoV-2 seropositive at baseline. Reportedly, close to half of the unique spike-specific TCRs recognized epitopes lying outside the regions that are mutated in the B.1.351 and B.1.1.7 variants. No day 14 peak-response samples were available, so repertoires were characterized only after the peak T cell response. Participants were mostly white British, with more females than males. The authors suggested clonal diversity may have been underestimated.

The CDR3 regions of human TCRbeta chains were subjected to immunosequencing. In the original analysis: Repertoire TCRs were checked for matches against a reference library of SARS-CoV-2-specific TCRs that had been generated using the MIRA antigen-specificity platform. Breadth was defined as the fraction of unique TCRs that were SARS-CoV-2-associated. Depth was defined as the fraction of total T cells that were SARS-CoV-2-associated. Using the MIRA data, every spike-specific TCR was mapped to the spike region that the TCR reacted to and assigned to either a CD4 or a CD8 class. Log10-transformed breadth and depth values were compared by one-way ANOVA with Sidak's multiple comparisons tests. TCRdb retrieved this table from immuneACCESS and kept in-frame rearrangements only. Not all clones are present; in checked studies, unresolved V genes account for under half, and no reason is known for the remainder. V and J calls and clone size are given by that table; D and trimming were obtained from the DNA. A total of 95,000 to 110,000 clones appear in this sample, 87% of them only once. The ten largest make up around 4.5% of the sample.

This clone appeared a few times. It lacks a known antigen. No quality values exist for individual bases; no much larger clone is one base distant. In the paper's terms, the time point label means: baseline before first vaccination. Vaccinee samples were obtained from the UK trials COV001 and COV002, which included a single-blind randomized controlled phase 2/3 trial of AZD1222 (ChAdOx1 nCoV-19) in healthy adults. For TCRbeta chain sequencing, PBMC samples were collected from trial participants at day 0 and at day 28 after the second dose. The TCR comes from an adult in good health. The specimen comprised peripheral blood, sampled on day 0 of AZD1222 vaccination.

This receptor has the CDR3 CASSGAGGAYTGELFF. The nucleotide sequence is TGTGCCAGCAGTGGGGCAGGGGGCGCGTACACCGGGGAGCTGTTTTTT. The chain is made from TRBV6-1 and TRBJ2-2, with 8 bases in between that match TRBD1. Via the germline V gene, CDR1 is MNHNS and CDR2 SASEGT. The CDR3 runs 16 residues from the cysteine to the phenylalanine. Here the CDR3 DNA is all that survives: 48 bases in frame from base 1. Relative to germline, V is missing 4 bases and J is missing 3 bases, with 7 bases of the junction outside any gene match.